The sequence of this T cell receptor (beta chain) was determined in a study of T cell responses to AZD1222 COVID-19 vaccine. Study-wide points: With two AZD1222 doses given, Spike-specific TCR breadth and depth both rose. Epitopes outside B.1.351 and B.1.1.7 mutated regions reportedly drew nearly half of spike TCRs. Possibly, clonal diversity was underestimated; donors were largely white British and included more females. Vaccine-associated CD4 TCRs ranged over spike, dominating at 160-218 and 743-854.

Repertoires were generated with immunoSEQ multiplex PCR, while TCRdb's copy carries only in-frame clones and drops some. The sample consists of some 130,000 clones, 88% of them appearing once. Concerning this clone itself: The antigen is undetermined.

The input for sequencing was peripheral blood, taken on day 0 of MenACWY control vaccination. This receptor was taken from an adult in good health.

The CDR3 bases are TGCGCCAGCAGCAAGGTTGGGGTAAGAGAAAAACTGTTTTTT. This gives the protein CASSKVGVREKLFF. The J gene is TRBJ1-4, the V gene TRBV4-1; no reliable D call. Per germline, CDR1 MGHRA and CDR2 YSYEKL. This CDR3 is built from 14 residues. V lost 5 bases to trimming and J lost 8 bases, with 15 bases between them.